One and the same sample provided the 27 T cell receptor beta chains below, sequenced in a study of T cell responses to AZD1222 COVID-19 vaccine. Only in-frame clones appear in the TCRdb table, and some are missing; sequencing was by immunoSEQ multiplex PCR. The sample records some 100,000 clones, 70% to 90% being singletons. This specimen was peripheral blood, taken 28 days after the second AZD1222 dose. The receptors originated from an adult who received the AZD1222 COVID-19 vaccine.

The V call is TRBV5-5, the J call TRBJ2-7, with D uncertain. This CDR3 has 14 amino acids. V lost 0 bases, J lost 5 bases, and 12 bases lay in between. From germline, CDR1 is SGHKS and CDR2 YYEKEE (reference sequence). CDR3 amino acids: CASSLAPGNHEQYF. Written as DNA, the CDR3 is TGTGCCAGCAGCTTGGCCCCAGGTAATCACGAGCAGTACTTC. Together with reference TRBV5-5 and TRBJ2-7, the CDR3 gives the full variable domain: DAGVTQSPTHLIKTRGQQVTLRCSPISGHKSVSWYQQVLGQGPQFIFQYYEKEERGRGNFPDRFSARQFPNYSSELNVNALLLGDSALYLCASSLAPGNHEQYFGPGTRLTVT.

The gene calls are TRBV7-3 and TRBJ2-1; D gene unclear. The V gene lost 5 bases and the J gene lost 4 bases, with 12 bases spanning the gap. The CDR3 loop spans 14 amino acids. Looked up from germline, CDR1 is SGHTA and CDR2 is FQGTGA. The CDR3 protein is CASSPDLLYNEQFF. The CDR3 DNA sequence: TGTGCCAGCAGCCCCGACCTTCTATACAATGAGCAGTTCTTC.

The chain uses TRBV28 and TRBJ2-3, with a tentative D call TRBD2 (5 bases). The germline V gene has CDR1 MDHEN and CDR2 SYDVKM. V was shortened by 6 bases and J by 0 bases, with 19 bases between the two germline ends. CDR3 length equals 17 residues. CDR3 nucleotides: TGTGCCAGCAGCCGACCCCCGAAGCGGTCTAGCACAGATACGCAGTATTTT. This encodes CASSRPPKRSSTDTQYF.

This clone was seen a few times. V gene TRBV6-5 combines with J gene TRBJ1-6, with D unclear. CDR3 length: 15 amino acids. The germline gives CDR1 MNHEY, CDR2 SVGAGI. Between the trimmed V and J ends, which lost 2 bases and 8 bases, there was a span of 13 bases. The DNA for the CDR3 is TGTGCCAGCAGTTACGGAGGGCGCATGGATTCACCCCTCCACTTT. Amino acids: CASSYGGRMDSPLHF.

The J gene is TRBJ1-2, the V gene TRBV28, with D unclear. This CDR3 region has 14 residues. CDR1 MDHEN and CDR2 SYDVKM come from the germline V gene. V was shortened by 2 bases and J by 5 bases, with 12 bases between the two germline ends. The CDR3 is CASSLEKRGYGYTF. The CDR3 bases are TGTGCCAGCAGTTTAGAGAAACGGGGATATGGCTACACCTTC.

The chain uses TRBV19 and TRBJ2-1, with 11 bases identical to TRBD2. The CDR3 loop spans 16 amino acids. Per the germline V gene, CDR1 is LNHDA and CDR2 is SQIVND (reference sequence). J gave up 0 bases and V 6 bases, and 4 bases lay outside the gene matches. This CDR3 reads CASRLAGGLSYNEQFF. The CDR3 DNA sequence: TGTGCCAGTAGGCTAGCGGGGGGACTCTCCTACAATGAGCAGTTCTTC. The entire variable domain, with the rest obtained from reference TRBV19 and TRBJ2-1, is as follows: DGGITQSPKYLFRKEGQNVTLSCEQNLNHDAMYWYRQDPGQGLRLIYYSQIVNDFQKGDIAEGYSVSREKKESFPLTVTSAQKNPTAFYLCASRLAGGLSYNEQFFGPGTRLTVL.

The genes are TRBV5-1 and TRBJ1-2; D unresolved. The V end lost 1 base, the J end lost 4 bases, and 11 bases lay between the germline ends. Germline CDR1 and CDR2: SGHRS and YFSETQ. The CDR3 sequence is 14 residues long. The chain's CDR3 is CASSLYPVGYGYTF. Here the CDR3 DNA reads TGCGCCAGCAGCTTGTACCCAGTCGGCTATGGCTACACCTTC.

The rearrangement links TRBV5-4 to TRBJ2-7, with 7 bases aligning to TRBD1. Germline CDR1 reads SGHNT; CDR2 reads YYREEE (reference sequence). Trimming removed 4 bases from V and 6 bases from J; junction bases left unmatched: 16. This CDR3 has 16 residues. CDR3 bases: TGTGCCAGCAGCGAAACCCCAACAGGGGATCAGGGCGAGCAGTACTTC. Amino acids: CASSETPTGDQGEQYF.

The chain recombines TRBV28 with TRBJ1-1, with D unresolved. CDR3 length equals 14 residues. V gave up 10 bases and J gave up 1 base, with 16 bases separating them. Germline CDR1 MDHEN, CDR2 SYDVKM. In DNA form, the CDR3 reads TGTGCCACCATTATCCCGTACCAGAACACTGAAGCTTTCTTT. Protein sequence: CATIIPYQNTEAFF.

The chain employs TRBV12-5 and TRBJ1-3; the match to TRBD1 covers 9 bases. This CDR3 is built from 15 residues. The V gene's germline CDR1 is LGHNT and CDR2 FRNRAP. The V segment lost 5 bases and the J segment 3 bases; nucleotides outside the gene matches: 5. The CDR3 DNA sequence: TGTGCTAGTGGTGCCGGGACAGGGTATGGAAACACCATATATTTT. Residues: CASGAGTGYGNTIYF.

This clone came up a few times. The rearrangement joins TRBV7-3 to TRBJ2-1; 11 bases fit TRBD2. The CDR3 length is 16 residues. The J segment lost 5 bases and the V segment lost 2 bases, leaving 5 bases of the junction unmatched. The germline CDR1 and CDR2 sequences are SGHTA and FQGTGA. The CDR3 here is CASSLGASGGNNEQFF. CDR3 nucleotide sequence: TGTGCCAGCAGCTTAGGGGCTAGCGGGGGGAACAATGAGCAGTTCTTC.

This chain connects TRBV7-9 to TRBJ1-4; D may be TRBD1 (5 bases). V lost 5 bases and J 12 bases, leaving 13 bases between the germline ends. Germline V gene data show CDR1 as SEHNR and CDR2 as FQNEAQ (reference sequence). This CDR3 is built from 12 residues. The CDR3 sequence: CASSPMGGELFF. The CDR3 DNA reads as TGTGCCAGCAGCCCGATGGGGGGTGAACTGTTTTTT.

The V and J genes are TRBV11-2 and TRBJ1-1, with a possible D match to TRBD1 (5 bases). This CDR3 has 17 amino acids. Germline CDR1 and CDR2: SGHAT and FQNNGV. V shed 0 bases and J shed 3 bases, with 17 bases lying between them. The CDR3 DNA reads TGTGCCAGCAGCTTAGATGTACTTAAGGGGTGGGACACTGAAGCTTTCTTT. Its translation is CASSLDVLKGWDTEAFF.

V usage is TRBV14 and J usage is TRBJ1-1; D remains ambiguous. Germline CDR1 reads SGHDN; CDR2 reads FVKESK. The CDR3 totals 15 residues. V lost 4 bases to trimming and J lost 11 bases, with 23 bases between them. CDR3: CASSPMSSRAPWAFF. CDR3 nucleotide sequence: TGTGCCAGCAGCCCCATGTCCAGCCGGGCCCCTTGGGCTTTCTTT.

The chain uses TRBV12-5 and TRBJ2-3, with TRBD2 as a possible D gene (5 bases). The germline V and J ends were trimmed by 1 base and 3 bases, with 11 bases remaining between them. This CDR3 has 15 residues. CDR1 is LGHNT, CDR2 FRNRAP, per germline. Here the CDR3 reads CASGLGGTGTDTQYF. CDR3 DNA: TGTGCTAGTGGTTTGGGGGGAACGGGAACAGATACGCAGTATTTT.

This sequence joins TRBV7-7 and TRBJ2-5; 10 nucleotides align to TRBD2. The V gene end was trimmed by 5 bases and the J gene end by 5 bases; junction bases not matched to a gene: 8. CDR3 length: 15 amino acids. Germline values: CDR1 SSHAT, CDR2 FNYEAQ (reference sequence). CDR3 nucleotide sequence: TGTGCCAGCAGCCAAAGCGGGGGGGCCGGGGAGACCCAGTACTTC. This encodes CASSQSGGAGETQYF.

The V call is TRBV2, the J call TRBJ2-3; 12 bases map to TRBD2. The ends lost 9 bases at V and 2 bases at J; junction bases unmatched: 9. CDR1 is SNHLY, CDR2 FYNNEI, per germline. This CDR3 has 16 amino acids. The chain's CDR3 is CARPKGTSGLTDTQYF. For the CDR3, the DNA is TGTGCCAGACCTAAGGGGACTAGCGGGCTCACAGATACGCAGTATTTT.

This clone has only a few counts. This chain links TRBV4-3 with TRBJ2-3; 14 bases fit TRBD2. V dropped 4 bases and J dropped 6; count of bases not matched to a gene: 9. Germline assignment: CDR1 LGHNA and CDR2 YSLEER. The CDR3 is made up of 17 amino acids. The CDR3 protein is CASSPSGTSGRPDTQYF. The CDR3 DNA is TGCGCCAGCAGCCCATCCGGGACTAGCGGGAGACCGGATACGCAGTATTTT.

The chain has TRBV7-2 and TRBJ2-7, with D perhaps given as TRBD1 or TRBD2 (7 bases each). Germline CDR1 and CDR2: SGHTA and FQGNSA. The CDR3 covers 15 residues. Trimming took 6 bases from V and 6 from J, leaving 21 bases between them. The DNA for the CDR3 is TGTGCCAGCAGGGAAGGGGGCGGGGGCTCCGGCGAGCAGTACTTC. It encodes CASREGGGGSGEQYF.

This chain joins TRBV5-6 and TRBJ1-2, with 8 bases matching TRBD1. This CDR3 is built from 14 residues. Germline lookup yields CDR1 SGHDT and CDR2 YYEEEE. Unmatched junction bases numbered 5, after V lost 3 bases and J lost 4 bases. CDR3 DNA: TGTGCCAGCAGCTCCCGGGACAGGTTCTATGGCTACACCTTC. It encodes CASSSRDRFYGYTF.

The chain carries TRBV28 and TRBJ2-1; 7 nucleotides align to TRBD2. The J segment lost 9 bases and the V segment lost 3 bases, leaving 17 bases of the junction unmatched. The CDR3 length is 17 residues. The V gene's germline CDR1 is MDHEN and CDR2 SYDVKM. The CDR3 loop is CASSLDRLAALKGEQFF. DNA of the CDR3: TGTGCCAGCAGTTTGGACCGACTAGCCGCTTTGAAGGGTGAGCAGTTCTTC.

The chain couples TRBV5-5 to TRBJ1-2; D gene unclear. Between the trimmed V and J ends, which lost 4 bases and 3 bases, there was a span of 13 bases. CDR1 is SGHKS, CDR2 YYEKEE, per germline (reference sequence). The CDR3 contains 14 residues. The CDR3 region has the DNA TGTGCCAGCAGCCCCGATGGTTCATACTATGGCTACACCTTC. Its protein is CASSPDGSYYGYTF.

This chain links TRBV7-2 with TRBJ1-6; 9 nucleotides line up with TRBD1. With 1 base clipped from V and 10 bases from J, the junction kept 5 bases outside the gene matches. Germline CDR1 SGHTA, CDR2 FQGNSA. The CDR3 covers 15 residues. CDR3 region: CASSLDRTGVSPLHF. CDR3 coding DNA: TGTGCCAGCAGCTTAGATAGGACAGGGGTCTCACCCCTCCACTTT.

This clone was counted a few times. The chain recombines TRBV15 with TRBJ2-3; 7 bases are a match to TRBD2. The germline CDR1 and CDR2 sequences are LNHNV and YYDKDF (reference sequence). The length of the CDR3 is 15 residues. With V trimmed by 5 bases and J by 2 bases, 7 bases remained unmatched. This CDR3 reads CATSRRAGPTDTQYF. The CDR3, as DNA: TGTGCCACCAGCCGAAGAGCGGGGCCCACAGATACGCAGTATTTT.

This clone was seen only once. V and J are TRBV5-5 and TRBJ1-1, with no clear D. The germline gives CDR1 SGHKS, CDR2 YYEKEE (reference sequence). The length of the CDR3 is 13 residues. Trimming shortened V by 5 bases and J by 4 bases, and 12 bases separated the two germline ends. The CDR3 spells CASSLTPGTEAFF. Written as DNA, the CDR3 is TGTGCCAGCAGTCTGACACCGGGCACTGAAGCTTTCTTT.

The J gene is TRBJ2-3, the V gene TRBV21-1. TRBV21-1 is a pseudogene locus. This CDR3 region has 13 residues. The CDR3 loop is CASSKKDPDTQYF. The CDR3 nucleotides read TGTGCCAGCAGCAAAAAGGACCCAGATACGCAGTATTTT.

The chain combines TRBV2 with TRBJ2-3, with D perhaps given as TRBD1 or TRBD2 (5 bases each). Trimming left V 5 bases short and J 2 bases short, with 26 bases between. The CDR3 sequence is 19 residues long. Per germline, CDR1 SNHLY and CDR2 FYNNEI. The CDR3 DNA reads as TGTGCCAGCAGTTTCCCCGCTGGGGGACCTATAGGGCACACAGATACGCAGTATTTT. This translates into CASSFPAGGPIGHTDTQYF.